These 8 T cell receptor beta chains originate from one sample sequenced in a study of beta chain features in type 1 diabetes. The antigens of these receptors remain unknown. Reverse transcribing all isolated RNA meant expressed TCRB transcripts were sequenced. Clones were sequenced by immunoSEQ multiplex PCR, and TCRdb holds only the in-frame ones, with some missing. The sample records hundreds of thousands of clones, over 12% being singletons. General study results and limits: Moderate yet significant TCRB CDR3 shortening was seen in Type 1 diabetes patients in all four CD4+ subsets.

Specimen: naive CD4+ T cells from blood. Source of these receptors: a man younger than 35 with type 1 diabetes.

This clone was observed a handful of times. The gene calls are TRBV6-5 and TRBJ2-1; 10 bases align to TRBD2. V was pared by 8 bases and J by 4 bases, with 8 bases of the junction left unmatched. This CDR3 is built from 15 residues. Per the germline V gene, CDR1 is MNHEY and CDR2 is SVGAGI. CDR3: CASYNLAGDYNEQFF. The CDR3 DNA follows: TGTGCCAGCTACAATCTAGCGGGAGATTACAATGAGCAGTTCTTC.

There are a few counts of this clone. The V call is TRBV29-1, the J call TRBJ1-5; no reliable D call. The V gene's germline CDR1 is SQVTM and CDR2 ANQGSEA. Trimming cost V 1 base and J 7 bases, with 11 bases left between them. The CDR3 covers 13 residues. CDR3 amino acids: CSVEAGIGQPQHF. The CDR3 bases are TGCAGCGTTGAAGCAGGTATTGGGCAGCCCCAGCATTTT.

The chain employs TRBV30 and TRBJ2-2; the D gene is possibly TRBD1 (5 bases). The V end lost 3 bases, the J end lost 3 bases, and 20 bases lay between the germline ends. Germline CDR1 GTSNPN, CDR2 SVGIG (reference sequence). The CDR3 length is 17 residues. CDR3 nucleotide sequence: TGTGCCTGGAGGCTTAGACAGCGCCTACTGCACACCGGGGAGCTGTTTTTT. This translates into CAWRLRQRLLHTGELFF. Filled out from reference TRBV30 and TRBJ2-2, the complete variable domain reads SQTIHQWPATLVQPVGSPLSLECTVEGTSNPNLYWYRQAAGRGLQLLFYSVGIGQISSEVPQNLSASRPQDRQFILSSKKLLLSDSGFYLCAWRLRQRLLHTGELFFGEGSRLTVL.

The V and J genes are TRBV29-1 and TRBJ2-5; D perhaps matches TRBD1 (5 bases). The germline V gene has CDR1 SQVTM and CDR2 ANQGSEA. V lost 6 bases and J 2 bases, leaving 10 bases between the germline ends. This CDR3 is built from 12 residues. CDR3 loop: CSVITGQETQYF. CDR3 DNA: TGCAGCGTGATAACAGGACAAGAGACCCAGTACTTC.

The V gene is TRBV30, the J gene TRBJ1-2, with unresolved D. V was cut by 0 bases and J by 8 bases, with 10 bases left in between. The CDR3 extends over 12 amino acids. Germline V gene sequence: CDR1 GTSNPN, CDR2 SVGIG (reference sequence). The CDR3 loop reads CAWSVAPPGYTF. CDR3 coding DNA: TGTGCCTGGAGTGTAGCCCCTCCAGGCTACACCTTC.

This clone has just a few counts. V and J are TRBV1 and TRBJ2-4; TRBD1 is the table's D call and was not checked against the DNA. TRBV1 is a pseudogene segment. The CDR3 runs to 11 residues. In nucleotides, the CDR3 is TGCACCAGCAGCCGGCAGTACATTCAGTACTTC. It is translated as CTSSRQYIQYF.

The rearrangement joins TRBV5-1 to TRBJ2-7, with D possibly being TRBD2 (5 bases). The CDR3 totals 13 residues. Between the trimmed V and J ends, which lost 5 bases and 12 bases, there was a span of 21 bases. In germline, CDR1 is SGHRS, CDR2 YFSETQ. The CDR3 DNA reads TGCGCCAGCAGTCTGGCCGGCCGGAGCGGTCTGTACTTC. This gives the protein CASSLAGRSGLYF.

The chain has TRBV6-5 and TRBJ1-4; 8 nucleotides line up with TRBD1. Germline V gene lookup returns CDR1 MNHEY and CDR2 SVGAGI. Germline trimming cut 8 bases from V and 4 bases from J; bases unmatched to any gene: 6. The CDR3 spans 14 residues. CDR3 sequence (DNA): TGTGCCAGCGGTCCCGACAGGGGTAATGAAAAACTGTTTTTT. Translated: CASGPDRGNEKLFF.